This TCR beta chain was recovered during a study of identical twins' blood T cells. A single record per CDR3 protein comes from TCRdb applying MiXCR to the 5' RACE reads. The sample carries hundreds of thousands of distinct CDR3 sequences, about 28% recorded once. The V end was cut by 7 bases, the J end by 2 bases, with 12 bases between. The CDR3 extends over 14 amino acids. CDR1 and CDR2 (germline): MNHEY, SVGAGI. Material: PBMCs. The gene calls are TRBV6-5 and TRBJ2-1, with D perhaps assigned TRBD1 or TRBD2 (6 bases each). The clonotype was recovered from a woman aged 18-55 years in good health. The CDR3 DNA reads TGTGCCAGCACCCGGGGGCTTGCCTACAATGAGCAGTTCTTC. This gives the protein CASTRGLAYNEQFF.